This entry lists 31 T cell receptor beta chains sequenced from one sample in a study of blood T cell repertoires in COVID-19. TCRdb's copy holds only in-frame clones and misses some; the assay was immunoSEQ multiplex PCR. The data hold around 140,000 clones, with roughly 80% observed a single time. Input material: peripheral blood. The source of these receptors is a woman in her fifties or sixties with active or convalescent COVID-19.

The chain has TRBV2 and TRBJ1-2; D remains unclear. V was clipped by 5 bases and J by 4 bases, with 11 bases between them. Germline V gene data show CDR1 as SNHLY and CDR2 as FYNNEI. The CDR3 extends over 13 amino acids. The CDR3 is CASSLQRGYGYTF. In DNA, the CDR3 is TGTGCCAGCAGTCTGCAACGAGGCTATGGCTACACCTTC.

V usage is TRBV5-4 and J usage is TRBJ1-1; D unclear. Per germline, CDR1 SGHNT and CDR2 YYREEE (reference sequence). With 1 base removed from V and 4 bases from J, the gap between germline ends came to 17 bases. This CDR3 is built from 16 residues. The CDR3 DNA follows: TGTGCCAGCAGCTTGCCCGGTCGTCAAAGAGTCACTGAAGCTTTCTTT. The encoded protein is CASSLPGRQRVTEAFF. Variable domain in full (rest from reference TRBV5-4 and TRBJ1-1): ETGVTQSPTHLIKTRGQQVTLRCSSQSGHNTVSWYQQALGQGPQFIFQYYREEENGRGNFPPRFSGLQFPNYSSELNVNALELDDSALYLCASSLPGRQRVTEAFFGQGTRLTVV.

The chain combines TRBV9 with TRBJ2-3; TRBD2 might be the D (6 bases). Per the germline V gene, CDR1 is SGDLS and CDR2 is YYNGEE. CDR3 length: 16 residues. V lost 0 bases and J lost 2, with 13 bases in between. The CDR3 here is CASSVGTKINTDTQYF. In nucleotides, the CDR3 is TGTGCCAGCAGCGTAGGGACTAAAATTAACACAGATACGCAGTATTTT.

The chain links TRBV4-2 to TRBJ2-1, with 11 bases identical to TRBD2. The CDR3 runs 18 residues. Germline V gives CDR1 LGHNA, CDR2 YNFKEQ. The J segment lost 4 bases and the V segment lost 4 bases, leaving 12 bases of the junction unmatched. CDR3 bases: TGTGCCAGCAGCCGATCGGCTATCGGGACTAGCGGATACAATGAGCAGTTCTTC. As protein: CASSRSAIGTSGYNEQFF.

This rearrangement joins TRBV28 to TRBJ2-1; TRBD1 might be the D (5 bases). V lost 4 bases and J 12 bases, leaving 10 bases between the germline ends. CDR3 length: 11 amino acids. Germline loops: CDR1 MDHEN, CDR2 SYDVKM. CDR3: CASSSSRGQFF. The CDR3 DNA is TGTGCCAGCAGTTCGTCAAGGGGGCAGTTCTTC. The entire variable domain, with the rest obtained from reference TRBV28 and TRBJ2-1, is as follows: DVKVTQSSRYLVKRTGEKVFLECVQDMDHENMFWYRQDPGLGLRLIYFSYDVKMKEKGDIPEGYSVSREKKERFSLILESASTNQTSMYLCASSSSRGQFFGPGTRLTVL.

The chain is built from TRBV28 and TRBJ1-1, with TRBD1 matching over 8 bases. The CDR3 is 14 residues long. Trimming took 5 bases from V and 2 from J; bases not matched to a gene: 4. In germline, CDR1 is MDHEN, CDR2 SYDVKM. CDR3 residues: CASSAGQANTEAFF. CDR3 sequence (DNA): TGTGCCAGCAGTGCGGGACAGGCAAACACTGAAGCTTTCTTT.

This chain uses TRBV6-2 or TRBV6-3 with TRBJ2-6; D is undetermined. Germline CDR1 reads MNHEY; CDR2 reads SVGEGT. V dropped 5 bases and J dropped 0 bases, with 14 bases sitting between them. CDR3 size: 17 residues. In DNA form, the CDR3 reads TGTGCCAGCAGTCCCTGGGCCGCGAGCTCTGGGGCCAACGTCCTGACTTTC. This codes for CASSPWAASSGANVLTF.

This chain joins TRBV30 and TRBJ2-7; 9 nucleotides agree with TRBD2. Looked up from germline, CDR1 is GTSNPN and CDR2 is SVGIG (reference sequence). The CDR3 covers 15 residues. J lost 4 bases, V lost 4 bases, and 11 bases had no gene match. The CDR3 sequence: CAWTPRGGAKYEQYF. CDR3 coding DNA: TGTGCCTGGACCCCGCGGGGGGGCGCTAAGTACGAGCAGTACTTC.

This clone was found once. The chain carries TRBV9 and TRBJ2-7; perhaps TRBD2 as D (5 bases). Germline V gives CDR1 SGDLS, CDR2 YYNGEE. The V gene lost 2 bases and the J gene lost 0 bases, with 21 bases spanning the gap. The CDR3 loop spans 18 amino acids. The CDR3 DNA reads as TGTGCCAGCAGCGTCAATTTCACATCTCTAGCACCCTCCTACGAGCAGTACTTC. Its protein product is CASSVNFTSLAPSYEQYF.

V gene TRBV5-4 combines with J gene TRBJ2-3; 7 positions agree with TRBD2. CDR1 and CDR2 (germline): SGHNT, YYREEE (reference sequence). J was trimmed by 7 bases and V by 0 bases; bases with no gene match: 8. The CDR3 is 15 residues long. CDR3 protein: CASSLDRSGGYTQYF. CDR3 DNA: TGTGCCAGCAGCTTGGATCGGTCCGGGGGGTATACGCAGTATTTT.

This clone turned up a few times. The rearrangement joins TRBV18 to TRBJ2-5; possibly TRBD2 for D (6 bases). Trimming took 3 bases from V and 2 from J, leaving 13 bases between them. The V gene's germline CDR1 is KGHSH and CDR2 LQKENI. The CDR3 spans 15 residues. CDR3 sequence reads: CASSPLGSRQETQYF. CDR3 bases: TGTGCCAGCTCACCGCTCGGGAGTCGGCAAGAGACCCAGTACTTC.

CDR3: CASSQDKSGGILGQYF. CDR3 nucleotides: TGTGCCAGCAGCCAAGATAAATCGGGGGGCATCCTCGGGCAGTATTTT. The J gene is TRBJ2-3, the V gene TRBV4-2, with D possibly matching TRBD2 (7 bases). V lost 0 bases and J lost 11, with 21 bases in between. Germline V gives CDR1 LGHNA, CDR2 YNFKEQ. CDR3 length: 16 residues.

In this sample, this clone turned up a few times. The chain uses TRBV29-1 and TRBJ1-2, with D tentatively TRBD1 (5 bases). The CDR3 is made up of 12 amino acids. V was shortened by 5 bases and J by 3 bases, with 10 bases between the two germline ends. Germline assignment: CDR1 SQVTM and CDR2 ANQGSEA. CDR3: CSVNSGDYGYTF. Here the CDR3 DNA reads TGCAGCGTTAATTCGGGGGACTATGGCTACACCTTC.

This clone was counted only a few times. The CDR3 bases are TGTGCCAGCAGCCGGGACAGGGAGTTCAATGAGCAGTTCTTC. Protein sequence: CASSRDREFNEQFF. V usage is TRBV6-4 and J usage is TRBJ2-1; 9 bases fit TRBD1. Germline trimming cut 6 bases from V and 6 bases from J; bases unmatched to any gene: 6. Germline CDR1 and CDR2: MRHNA and SNTAGT. The length of the CDR3 is 14 residues.

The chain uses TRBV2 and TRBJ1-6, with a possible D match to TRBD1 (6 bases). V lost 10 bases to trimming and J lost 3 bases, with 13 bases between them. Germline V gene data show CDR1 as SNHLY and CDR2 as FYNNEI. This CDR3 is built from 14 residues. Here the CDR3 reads CATVQGNYNSPLHF. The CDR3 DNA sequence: TGTGCCACCGTACAGGGAAACTATAATTCACCCCTCCACTTT.

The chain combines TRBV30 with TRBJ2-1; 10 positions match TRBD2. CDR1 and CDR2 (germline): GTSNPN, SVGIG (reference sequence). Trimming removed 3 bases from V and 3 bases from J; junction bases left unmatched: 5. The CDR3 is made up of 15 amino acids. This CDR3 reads CAWSGGTSDYNEQFF. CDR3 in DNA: TGTGCCTGGAGCGGGGGGACTAGCGACTACAATGAGCAGTTCTTC.

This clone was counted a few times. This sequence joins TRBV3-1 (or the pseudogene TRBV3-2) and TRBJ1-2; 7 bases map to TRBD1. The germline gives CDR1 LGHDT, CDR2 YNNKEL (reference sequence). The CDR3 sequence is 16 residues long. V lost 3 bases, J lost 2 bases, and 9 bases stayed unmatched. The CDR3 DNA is TGTGCCAGCAGCCACACGACAGGGAGGTCGAACTATGGCTACACCTTC. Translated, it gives CASSHTTGRSNYGYTF.

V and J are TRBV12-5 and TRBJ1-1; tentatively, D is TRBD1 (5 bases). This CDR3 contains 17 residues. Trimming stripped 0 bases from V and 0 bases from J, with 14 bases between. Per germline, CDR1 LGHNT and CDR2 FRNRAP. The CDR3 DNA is TGTGCTAGTGGTTTGGTTGGGTTTTCACAGGTGAACACTGAAGCTTTCTTT. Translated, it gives CASGLVGFSQVNTEAFF.

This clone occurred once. The CDR3 sequence is CASSRPGTGRTEQYF. The CDR3 bases are TGTGCCAGCAGCAGACCCGGGACAGGGAGGACGGAGCAGTACTTC. The J gene is TRBJ2-7, the V gene TRBV7-9; 9 positions match TRBD1. The CDR3 has 15 residues. Germline assignment: CDR1 SEHNR and CDR2 FQNEAQ (reference sequence). V was pared by 5 bases and J by 7 bases, with 12 bases of the junction left unmatched.

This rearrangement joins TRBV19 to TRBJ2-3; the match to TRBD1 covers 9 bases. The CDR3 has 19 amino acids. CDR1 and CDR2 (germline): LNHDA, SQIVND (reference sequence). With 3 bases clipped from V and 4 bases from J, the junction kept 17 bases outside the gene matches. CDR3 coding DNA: TGTGCCAGTAGTATGAAAGCGGGTACAGGGGGCTTAGGGGCAGATACGCAGTATTTT. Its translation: CASSMKAGTGGLGADTQYF.

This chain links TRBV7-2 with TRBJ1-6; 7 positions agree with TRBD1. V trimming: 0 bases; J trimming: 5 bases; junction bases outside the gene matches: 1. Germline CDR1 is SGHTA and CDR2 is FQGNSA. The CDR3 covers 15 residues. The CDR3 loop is CASSLATGNNSPLHF. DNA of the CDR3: TGTGCCAGCAGCTTAGCGACAGGGAATAATTCACCCCTCCACTTT.

The CDR3 loop reads CASSQKTGGIDEQYF. CDR3 DNA sequence: TGTGCCAGCAGCCAGAAGACAGGGGGCATCGACGAGCAGTACTTC. The V and J genes are TRBV14 and TRBJ2-7; 10 bases map to TRBD1. This CDR3 region has 15 residues. With V trimmed by 3 bases and J by 5 bases, 7 bases remained unmatched. CDR1 and CDR2 from the germline V gene are SGHDN and FVKESK.

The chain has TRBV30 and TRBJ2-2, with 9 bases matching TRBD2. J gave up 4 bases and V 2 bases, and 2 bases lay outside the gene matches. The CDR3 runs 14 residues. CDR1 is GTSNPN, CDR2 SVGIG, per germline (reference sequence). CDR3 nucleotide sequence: TGTGCCTGGAGTCTGCGGGGGGGCACCGGGGAGCTGTTTTTT. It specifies CAWSLRGGTGELFF.

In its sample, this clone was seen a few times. The CDR3 protein is CASSGGLAGGHPSTDTQYF. The CDR3 DNA follows: TGTGCCAGTAGTGGGGGACTAGCGGGGGGACATCCTAGCACAGATACGCAGTATTTT. This chain joins TRBV19 and TRBJ2-3; 15 positions agree with TRBD2. CDR1 and CDR2 from the germline V gene are LNHDA and SQIVND (reference sequence). The CDR3 has 19 residues. J gave up 0 bases and V 5 bases, and 9 bases lay outside the gene matches. The variable domain in full, completed from reference TRBV19 and TRBJ2-3, reads DGGITQSPKYLFRKEGQNVTLSCEQNLNHDAMYWYRQDPGQGLRLIYYSQIVNDFQKGDIAEGYSVSREKKESFPLTVTSAQKNPTAFYLCASSGGLAGGHPSTDTQYFGPGTRLTVL.

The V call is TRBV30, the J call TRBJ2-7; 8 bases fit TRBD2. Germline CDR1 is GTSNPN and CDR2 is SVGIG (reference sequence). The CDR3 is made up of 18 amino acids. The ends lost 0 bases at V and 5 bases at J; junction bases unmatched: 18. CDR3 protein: CAWSVRGDLAGLSHEQYF. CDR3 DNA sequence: TGTGCCTGGAGTGTACGGGGGGATCTAGCGGGTTTAAGCCACGAGCAGTACTTC. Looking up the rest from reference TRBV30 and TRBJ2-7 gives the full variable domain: SQTIHQWPATLVQPVGSPLSLECTVEGTSNPNLYWYRQAAGRGLQLLFYSVGIGQISSEVPQNLSASRPQDRQFILSSKKLLLSDSGFYLCAWSVRGDLAGLSHEQYFGPGTRLTVT.

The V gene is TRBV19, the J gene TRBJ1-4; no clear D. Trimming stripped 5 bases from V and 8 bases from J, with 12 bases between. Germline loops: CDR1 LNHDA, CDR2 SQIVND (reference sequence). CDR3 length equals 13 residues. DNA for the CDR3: TGTGCCAGTAGTCGGACGGAGGACGAAAAACTGTTTTTT. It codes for CASSRTEDEKLFF.

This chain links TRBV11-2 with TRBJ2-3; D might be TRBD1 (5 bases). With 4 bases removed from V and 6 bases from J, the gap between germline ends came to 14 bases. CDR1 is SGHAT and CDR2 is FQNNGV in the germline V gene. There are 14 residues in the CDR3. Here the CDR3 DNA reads TGTGCCAGCAGCTGGTCCAGGGCAAGGGATACGCAGTATTTT. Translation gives CASSWSRARDTQYF.

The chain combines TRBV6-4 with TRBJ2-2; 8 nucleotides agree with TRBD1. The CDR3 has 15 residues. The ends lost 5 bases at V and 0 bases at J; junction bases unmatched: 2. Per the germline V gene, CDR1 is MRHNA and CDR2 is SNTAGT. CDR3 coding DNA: TGTGCCAGCAGTAAGGGACAGGCGAACACCGGGGAGCTGTTTTTT. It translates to CASSKGQANTGELFF.

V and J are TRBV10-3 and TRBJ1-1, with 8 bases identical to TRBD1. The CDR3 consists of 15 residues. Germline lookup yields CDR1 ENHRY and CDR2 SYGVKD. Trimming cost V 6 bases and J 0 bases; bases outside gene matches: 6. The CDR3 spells CAIRPQGQVNTEAFF. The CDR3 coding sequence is TGTGCCATCAGACCACAGGGACAGGTGAACACTGAAGCTTTCTTT.

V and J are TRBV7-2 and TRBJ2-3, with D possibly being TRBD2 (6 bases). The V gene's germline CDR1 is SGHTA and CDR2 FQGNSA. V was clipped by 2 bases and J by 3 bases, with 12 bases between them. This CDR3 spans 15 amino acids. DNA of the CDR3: TGTGCCAGCAGCTTAAGCGGGTGGGGAACAGATACGCAGTATTTT. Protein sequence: CASSLSGWGTDTQYF.

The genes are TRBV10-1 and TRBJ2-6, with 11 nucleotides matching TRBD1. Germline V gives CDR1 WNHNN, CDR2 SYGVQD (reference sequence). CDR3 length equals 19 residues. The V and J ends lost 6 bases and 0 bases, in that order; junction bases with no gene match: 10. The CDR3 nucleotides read TGCGCCAGCAGAATTAGGACAGGGGGCTTGAGCTCTGGGGCCAACGTCCTGACTTTC. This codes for CASRIRTGGLSSGANVLTF.